The 26 T cell receptor beta chains presented below share a single source sample, sequenced in a study of OX40 agonist ivuxolimab in advanced cancers. The assay was immunoSEQ multiplex PCR, and TCRdb's table has in-frame clones only and misses some. This sample has 55,000 to 80,000 clones; 80% to 90% occur once, and the top ten carry around 2.4%. The input for sequencing was CD4+ or CD8+ T cells sorted from blood, taken in a trial of the OX40 agonist ivuxolimab. Receptor source: an adult with an advanced solid tumor such as melanoma, head and neck, liver or kidney cancer.

The rearrangement joins TRBV5-6 to TRBJ2-3; 7 bases map to TRBD2. The CDR3 runs to 14 residues. Germline loops: CDR1 SGHDT, CDR2 YYEEEE. Trimming at V came to 0 bases and at J to 3 bases, leaving 1 base not matched to a gene. The CDR3 nucleotides read TGTGCCAGCAGCTTGGTGCGGGGGACAGATACGCAGTATTTT. Translated, it gives CASSLVRGTDTQYF.

The chain uses TRBV19 and TRBJ2-3; no reliable D call. CDR1 is LNHDA, CDR2 SQIVND, per germline (reference sequence). V gave up 3 bases and J gave up 1 base, with 11 bases separating them. There are 15 residues in the CDR3. CDR3 coding DNA: TGTGCCAGTAGTATCGTGGCACGGGGCACAGATACGCAGTATTTT. The encoded protein is CASSIVARGTDTQYF.

This chain uses TRBV5-4 with TRBJ2-3, with D uncertain. The CDR3 is made up of 15 amino acids. From germline, CDR1 is SGHNT and CDR2 YYREEE (reference sequence). V lost 1 base to trimming and J lost 2 bases, with 11 bases between them. The CDR3 here is CASSLRLGNTDTQYF. The CDR3, as DNA: TGTGCCAGCAGCTTGAGGCTAGGCAACACAGATACGCAGTATTTT. Combining the CDR3 with reference TRBV5-4 and TRBJ2-3 gives the whole variable domain ETGVTQSPTHLIKTRGQQVTLRCSSQSGHNTVSWYQQALGQGPQFIFQYYREEENGRGNFPPRFSGLQFPNYSSELNVNALELDDSALYLCASSLRLGNTDTQYFGPGTRLTVL.

The chain employs TRBV9 and TRBJ2-1, with a weak D call TRBD2 (8 bases). The length of the CDR3 is 15 residues. Deletions cut 4 bases from V and 5 bases from J, with 16 bases between. Per the germline V gene, CDR1 is SGDLS and CDR2 is YYNGEE. CDR3 amino acids: CASSLTGGGNNEQFF. In DNA form, the CDR3 reads TGTGCCAGCAGCCTAACGGGAGGGGGCAACAATGAGCAGTTCTTC.

The chain couples TRBV7-3 to TRBJ1-1; 7 bases fit TRBD1. Unmatched junction bases numbered 5, after V lost 5 bases and J lost 5 bases. CDR1 and CDR2 (germline): SGHTA, FQGTGA. The CDR3 has 13 amino acids. CDR3 sequence (DNA): TGTGCCAGCAGCCCGGGGGGACAGACTGAAGCTTTCTTT. Translating it yields CASSPGGQTEAFF. Supplemented by reference TRBV7-3 and TRBJ1-1, the full variable domain reads GAGVSQTPSNKVTEKGKYVELRCDPISGHTALYWYRQSLGQGPEFLIYFQGTGAADDSGLPNDRFFAVRPEGSVSTLKIQRTERGDSAVYLCASSPGGQTEAFFGQGTRLTVV.

This rearrangement joins TRBV19 to TRBJ1-3, with 7 bases identical to TRBD1. CDR3 length: 16 residues. Germline V gives CDR1 LNHDA, CDR2 SQIVND (reference sequence). The V segment lost 3 bases and the J segment 4 bases; nucleotides outside the gene matches: 9. CDR3 bases: TGTGCCAGTAGTATTCCGTATAGGGGGCGAGGAAACACCATATATTTT. This gives the protein CASSIPYRGRGNTIYF.

V gene TRBV6-5 combines with J gene TRBJ1-2; D might be TRBD1 (6 bases). This CDR3 comprises 16 residues. V gave up 0 bases and J gave up 7 bases, with 18 bases separating them. Germline CDR1 and CDR2: MNHEY and SVGAGI. The CDR3 nucleotides read TGTGCCAGCAGTTACTCGCTATCCCTAGGGGGACGTGGCTACACCTTC. Its protein product is CASSYSLSLGGRGYTF.

The V and J genes are TRBV13 and TRBJ2-2; D not resolved. The CDR3 runs 12 residues. The V end lost 5 bases, the J end lost 7 bases, and 8 bases lay between the germline ends. Germline V lookup: CDR1 PRHDT, CDR2 FYEKMQ (reference sequence). The CDR3 region has the DNA TGTGCCAGCAGCCCCCTTTACGGGGAGCTGTTTTTT. Translating it yields CASSPLYGELFF.

This sequence joins TRBV5-8 and TRBJ2-2; perhaps TRBD1 as D (6 bases). Germline CDR1 is SGHTS and CDR2 is YDEGEE. There are 14 residues in the CDR3. Trimming removed 6 bases from V and 2 bases from J, with 11 bases in between. DNA of the CDR3: TGTGCCAGCATGGACAGATACAACACCGGGGAGCTGTTTTTT. Translating gives CASMDRYNTGELFF.

This clone was observed a handful of times. This chain joins TRBV7-9 and TRBJ2-2, with 8 bases identical to TRBD1. This CDR3 contains 16 residues. Germline CDR1 SEHNR, CDR2 FQNEAQ (reference sequence). V lost 4 bases to trimming and J lost 5 bases; unmatched junction nucleotides: 9. The DNA for the CDR3 is TGTGCCAGCAGCTCTAGGACAGGGCGGAGAACCGGGGAGCTGTTTTTT. Translated: CASSSRTGRRTGELFF.

The sample holds one count of this clone. The CDR3 protein is CASSLIQGLNQPQHF. As DNA, the CDR3 is TGTGCCAGCAGCTTGATACAGGGGCTCAATCAGCCCCAGCATTTT. This chain connects TRBV7-2 to TRBJ1-5; 7 bases line up with TRBD1. J lost 3 bases, V lost 3 bases, and 5 bases had no gene match. The CDR3 runs to 15 residues. Germline-derived CDR1 and CDR2 are SGHTA and FQGNSA. Together with reference TRBV7-2 and TRBJ1-5, the CDR3 gives the full variable domain: GAGVSQSPSNKVTEKGKDVELRCDPISGHTALYWYRQSLGQGLEFLIYFQGNSAPDKSGLPSDRFSAERTGGSVSTLTIQRTQQEDSAVYLCASSLIQGLNQPQHFGDGTRLSIL.

The chain has TRBV5-1 and TRBJ2-7; D might be TRBD1 (5 bases). The length of the CDR3 is 13 residues. The V gene's germline CDR1 is SGHRS and CDR2 YFSETQ. V was clipped by 0 bases and J by 3 bases, with 7 bases between them. CDR3 in amino acids: CASSLDDSYEQYF. In nucleotides, the CDR3 is TGCGCCAGCAGCTTGGATGACAGCTACGAGCAGTACTTC.

This clone was recorded a few times. The chain couples TRBV29-1 to TRBJ1-3; D may be TRBD1 (6 bases). Germline CDR1 reads SQVTM; CDR2 reads ANQGSEA. V dropped 7 bases and J dropped 2 bases, with 15 bases sitting between them. The CDR3 loop spans 14 amino acids. The CDR3 spells CSASWGATGNTIYF. CDR3 bases: TGCAGCGCCTCTTGGGGGGCCACTGGAAACACCATATATTTT.

The V gene is TRBV7-9, the J gene TRBJ2-7; 12 bases agree with TRBD2. This CDR3 spans 18 amino acids. Germline V gene sequence: CDR1 SEHNR, CDR2 FQNEAQ (reference sequence). V dropped 4 bases and J dropped 5; count of bases not matched to a gene: 15. The chain's CDR3 is CASSSRRLAGEVLDEQYF. The CDR3 DNA is TGTGCCAGCAGCTCACGACGACTAGCGGGAGAGGTCTTGGACGAGCAGTACTTC.

The chain employs TRBV11-3 and TRBJ2-1; TRBD2 matches 9 bases. J was trimmed by 3 bases and V by 0 bases; bases with no gene match: 15. Germline loops: CDR1 SGHNT, CDR2 YENEEA. This CDR3 is built from 20 residues. CDR3 amino acids: CASSLEIVLAGRYDYNEQFF. For the CDR3, the DNA is TGTGCCAGCAGCTTAGAAATTGTGCTAGCGGGGAGATATGACTACAATGAGCAGTTCTTC.

This clone has a single count. This chain links TRBV11-3 with TRBJ2-5; D uncertain. The CDR3 is made up of 13 amino acids. From germline, CDR1 is SGHNT and CDR2 YENEEA. The ends were cut back, 2 bases at V and 1 base at J, with 5 bases in the middle. CDR3 region: CASSLSVQETQYF. For the CDR3, the DNA is TGTGCCAGCAGCTTATCCGTCCAAGAGACCCAGTACTTC.

The chain has TRBV19 and TRBJ1-2; weak D call: TRBD1 (5 bases). The CDR3 runs 14 residues. Germline lookup yields CDR1 LNHDA and CDR2 SQIVND (reference sequence). V lost 8 bases to trimming and J lost 1 base, with 14 bases between them. The CDR3 nucleotides read TGTGCCAGTGCTAGGGACCTCAATAACTATGGCTACACCTTC. Translated: CASARDLNNYGYTF.

The chain combines TRBV9 with TRBJ2-7; D is perhaps TRBD2 (6 bases). CDR3 length equals 14 residues. Germline lookup yields CDR1 SGDLS and CDR2 YYNGEE. V was pared by 0 bases and J by 4 bases, with 11 bases between. CDR3 nucleotide sequence: TGTGCCAGCAGCGTAGGGGGGGTAGGATACGAGCAGTACTTC. Encoded protein: CASSVGGVGYEQYF.

The chain recombines TRBV6-5 with TRBJ1-1, with D unclear. The V gene's germline CDR1 is MNHEY and CDR2 SVGAGI. V shed 8 bases and J shed 2 bases, with 15 bases lying between them. This CDR3 spans 14 amino acids. CDR3 protein: CASHLLNRNTEAFF. The CDR3 nucleotides read TGTGCCAGCCACCTACTAAACCGTAACACTGAAGCTTTCTTT.

This chain uses TRBV12-5 with TRBJ2-2, with unresolved D. Germline V gives CDR1 LGHNT, CDR2 FRNRAP. With 0 bases removed from V and 0 bases from J, the gap between germline ends came to 14 bases. This CDR3 spans 18 amino acids. CDR3 residues: CASGLVYAGSANTGELFF. The CDR3 DNA reads as TGTGCTAGTGGTTTGGTGTACGCCGGGTCCGCGAACACCGGGGAGCTGTTTTTT.

This clone was counted between two and nine times. This chain uses TRBV7-9 with TRBJ1-3; TRBD1 is a possible D gene (6 bases). The V and J ends lost 1 base and 9 bases respectively, with 22 bases between them. This CDR3 contains 17 residues. Germline V CDR1 and CDR2: SEHNR, FQNEAQ (reference sequence). CDR3 nucleotides: TGTGCCAGCAGCTTAGGTGGGGGGCGCAACGTCCAGGGCACCATATATTTT. This encodes CASSLGGGRNVQGTIYF.

This CDR3 reads CASSPWDSRNSPLHF. DNA of the CDR3: TGTGCCAGCAGCCCCTGGGACTCGCGGAATTCACCCCTCCACTTT. This sequence joins TRBV11-2 and TRBJ1-6; D possibly corresponds to TRBD1 (5 bases). The germline V and J ends were trimmed by 5 bases and 7 bases, with 15 bases remaining between them. CDR3 length: 15 amino acids. CDR1 SGHAT and CDR2 FQNNGV come from the germline V gene.

This chain uses TRBV5-8 with TRBJ2-3, with 12 nucleotides matching TRBD2. Germline trimming cut 1 base from V and 4 bases from J; bases unmatched to any gene: 1. This CDR3 has 15 residues. Looked up from germline, CDR1 is SGHTS and CDR2 is YDEGEE. The DNA of the CDR3 is TGTGCCAGCAGCTTGACTAGCGGGAGGTCAGATACGCAGTATTTT. It codes for CASSLTSGRSDTQYF.

CDR3 residues: CASSDSTGRLYGYTF. The DNA of the CDR3 is TGTGCCAGCAGTGACTCGACAGGGCGACTCTATGGCTACACCTTC. J is TRBJ1-2 and V is TRBV6-1; 7 positions match TRBD1. The CDR3 sequence is 15 residues long. V lost 3 bases and J lost 4; bases outside the gene matches: 8. Germline-derived CDR1 and CDR2 are MNHNS and SASEGT.

The chain is built from TRBV11-3 and TRBJ1-3; D gene uncertain. This CDR3 contains 16 residues. Germline values: CDR1 SGHNT, CDR2 YENEEA. V gave up 1 base and J gave up 8 bases, with 18 bases separating them. The CDR3 coding sequence is TGTGCCAGCAGCTTAGTGGTCCGCACTCGGTGGGACACCATATATTTT. As protein: CASSLVVRTRWDTIYF.

The chain combines TRBV5-6 with TRBJ1-6; D remains ambiguous. The V and J ends lost 0 bases and 6 bases respectively, with 10 bases between them. CDR3 length: 15 residues. Germline CDR1 is SGHDT and CDR2 is YYEEEE. The CDR3 nucleotides read TGTGCCAGCAGCTTGGGGCGGCGGTCTAATTCACCCCTCCACTTT. Its protein is CASSLGRRSNSPLHF.